A single sample is the source of the 16 T cell receptor beta chains below, sequenced in a study of identical twins. TCRdb itself ran the 5' RACE reads through MiXCR, one entry per CDR3 protein. The repertoire holds some 790,000 distinct CDR3 sequences, 15% to 20% seen once, with about an eighth in the top ten. This sample also appeared in a second study, on T cells expressing NK-cell markers.

The sample was PBMCs. These TCRs come from a woman between 18 and 30 years old in good health.

The V call is TRBV20-1, the J call TRBJ1-1, with D unresolved. The CDR3 extends over 14 amino acids. Germline V gene lookup returns CDR1 DFQATT and CDR2 SNEGSKA (reference sequence). The V end was cut by 1 base, the J end by 1 base, with 10 bases between. CDR3: CSARVGSPNTEAFF. Here the CDR3 DNA reads TGCAGTGCTAGAGTCGGAAGCCCGAACACTGAAGCTTTCTTT.

This rearrangement joins TRBV20-1 to TRBJ1-2; 8 bases align to TRBD1. Unmatched junction bases numbered 12, after V lost 5 bases and J lost 7 bases. The CDR3 covers 14 residues. The germline CDR1 and CDR2 sequences are DFQATT and SNEGSKA (reference sequence). This CDR3 reads CSAVSDRETTGYTF. The CDR3 DNA sequence: TGCAGTGCTGTTTCGGACAGGGAAACAACTGGCTACACCTTC.

This chain links TRBV27 with TRBJ2-3; D ambiguous. Trimming stripped 5 bases from V and 2 bases from J, with 8 bases between. CDR3 length equals 13 residues. The germline V gene encodes CDR1 MNHEY and CDR2 SMNVEV (reference sequence). The CDR3 here is CASSPIATDTQYF. Here the CDR3 DNA reads TGTGCCAGCAGTCCGATAGCCACAGATACGCAGTATTTT.

This sequence joins TRBV12-3 or TRBV12-4 and TRBJ2-7; D not certain. V lost 5 bases and J lost 5, with 10 bases in between. The CDR3 has 12 residues. CDR3 loop: CASSLAWNEQYF. Here the CDR3 DNA reads TGTGCCAGCAGTCTTGCCTGGAACGAGCAGTACTTC.

The V gene is TRBV5-1, the J gene TRBJ1-4, with unresolved D. The length of the CDR3 is 15 residues. V was shortened by 2 bases and J by 8 bases, with 16 bases between the two germline ends. Germline values: CDR1 SGHRS, CDR2 YFSETQ. The CDR3 DNA sequence: TGCGCCAGCAGCTTCGAGGGCTCGGAAAAGGAAAAACTGTTTTTT. Translated, it gives CASSFEGSEKEKLFF. The full variable domain, in which reference TRBV5-1 and TRBJ1-4 provide the parts outside the CDR3, is KAGVTQTPRYLIKTRGQQVTLSCSPISGHRSVSWYQQTPGQGLQFLFEYFSETQRNKGNFPGRFSGRQFSNSRSEMNVSTLELGDSALYLCASSFEGSEKEKLFFGSGTQLSVL.

The CDR3 DNA is TGTGCCAGCAGTCAACTCTTTGGGAACACTGAAGCTTTCTTT. Its translation: CASSQLFGNTEAFF. J is TRBJ1-1 and V is TRBV9; D uncertain. V was shortened by 5 bases and J by 1 base, with 12 bases between the two germline ends. Germline CDR1 and CDR2: SGDLS and YYNGEE. There are 14 residues in the CDR3.

In this sample, this clonotype turned up a few times. The chain uses TRBV3-1 and TRBJ1-2, with TRBD1 matching 9 bases. The CDR3 spans 15 residues. Germline V lookup: CDR1 LGHDT, CDR2 YNNKEL (reference sequence). Germline trimming cut 0 bases from V and 7 bases from J; bases unmatched to any gene: 6. CDR3 nucleotides: TGTGCCAGCAGCCAAGAATGGGACAGGGACGGTGGCTACACCTTC. Residues: CASSQEWDRDGGYTF.

The CDR3 region is CASSSPRLAGGIHPDTQYF. In DNA, the CDR3 is TGTGCCAGCAGCTCCCCCAGACTAGCGGGGGGCATTCATCCAGATACGCAGTATTTT. The chain has TRBV11-1 and TRBJ2-3; 13 bases align to TRBD2. The CDR3 covers 19 residues. Losses at the gene ends were 4 bases for V and 4 bases for J; bases not matched to a gene: 14. CDR1 is SGHAT, CDR2 FQDESV, per germline (reference sequence).

This clonotype was seen more than once but under ten times. The V and J genes are TRBV24-1 and TRBJ2-3, with TRBD2 matching 11 bases. Trimming took 4 bases from V and 2 from J; bases not matched to a gene: 4. The CDR3 has 16 amino acids. Germline CDR1 KGHDR, CDR2 SFDVKD. CDR3 sequence: CATSDPSGGPTDTQYF. DNA of the CDR3: TGTGCCACCAGTGACCCTAGCGGGGGGCCCACAGATACGCAGTATTTT.

This chain connects TRBV9 to TRBJ2-1; 8 nucleotides agree with TRBD2. This CDR3 is 15 amino acids long. Losses at the gene ends were 0 bases for V and 8 bases for J; bases not matched to a gene: 7. Germline CDR1 and CDR2: SGDLS and YYNGEE. DNA for the CDR3: TGTGCCAGCAGCGTAGCGGGGGGGCTTTCCGATGAGCAGTTCTTC. It codes for CASSVAGGLSDEQFF.

The table lists this clonotype with a few counts. This rearrangement joins TRBV12-3 or TRBV12-4 to TRBJ1-2; D might be TRBD1 (6 bases). V was pared by 7 bases and J by 4 bases, with 19 bases between. The CDR3 is 15 amino acids. The CDR3 nucleotides are TGTGCCAGCACCCTCGATCGGGGGGCGTTCTATGGCTACACCTTC. It translates to CASTLDRGAFYGYTF.

Many counts were recorded for this clonotype. The rearrangement uses TRBV12-3 or TRBV12-4 and TRBJ1-2; D is undetermined. The V end was cut by 6 bases, the J end by 4 bases, with 12 bases between. This CDR3 comprises 13 residues. The CDR3 nucleotides read TGTGCCAGCAGCCCTCTCAGCGCCTATGGCTACACCTTC. Its protein is CASSPLSAYGYTF.

The gene calls are TRBV6-1 and TRBJ2-7; D is uncertain. V lost 1 base and J lost 4, with 11 bases in between. The CDR3 extends over 14 amino acids. Germline V gene lookup returns CDR1 MNHNS and CDR2 SASEGT. The CDR3 reads CASSEVIPAYEQYF. The CDR3 nucleotides are TGTGCCAGCAGTGAAGTAATACCAGCGTACGAGCAGTACTTC.

The rearrangement uses TRBV7-8 and TRBJ2-1; tentative D call: TRBD2 (6 bases). The CDR3 is made up of 15 amino acids. Between the trimmed V and J ends, which lost 6 bases and 9 bases, there was a span of 21 bases. Germline-derived CDR1 and CDR2 are SGHVS and FQNEAQ. CDR3 sequence: CASSKGSGPSVEQFF. Written as DNA, the CDR3 is TGTGCCAGCAGTAAAGGTAGCGGCCCCTCCGTTGAGCAGTTCTTC. Combining the CDR3 with reference TRBV7-8 and TRBJ2-1 gives the whole variable domain GAGVSQSPRYKVAKRGQDVALRCDPISGHVSLFWYQQALGQGPEFLTYFQNEAQLDKSGLPSDRFFAERPEGSVSTLKIQRTQQEDSAVYLCASSKGSGPSVEQFFGPGTRLTVL.

This clonotype has only a few counts. The CDR3, as DNA: TGTGCCAGCAGCCAATGGGACAGGAAAGAAACGCAGTACTTC. Translation gives CASSQWDRKETQYF. The chain links TRBV3-1 to TRBJ2-7, with 8 bases matching TRBD1. This CDR3 is built from 14 residues. V gave up 2 bases and J gave up 9 bases; unmatched junction bases: 9. Germline V gene lookup returns CDR1 LGHDT and CDR2 YNNKEL (reference sequence).

This clonotype was picked up a small number of times. Here the CDR3 reads CASSRFGTGELFF. The CDR3 DNA follows: TGTGCCAGCAGCCGGTTTGGCACCGGGGAGCTGTTTTTT. V usage is TRBV7-3 and J usage is TRBJ2-2; D is ambiguous. Trimming left V 5 bases short and J 4 bases short, with 8 bases between. Germline assignment: CDR1 SGHTA and CDR2 FQGTGA. This CDR3 has 13 residues. Looking up the rest from reference TRBV7-3 and TRBJ2-2 gives the full variable domain: GAGVSQTPSNKVTEKGKYVELRCDPISGHTALYWYRQSLGQGPEFLIYFQGTGAADDSGLPNDRFFAVRPEGSVSTLKIQRTERGDSAVYLCASSRFGTGELFFGEGSRLTVL.